The T cell receptor beta chain described here comes from a study of T cells in Graves' hyperthyroidism and ophthalmopathy. Study-wide background: Peripheral blood was acquired at first diagnosis, ahead of any therapy whatsoever.

Overall study findings and caveats: The model's output predicted ophthalmopathy at a median of roughly seven months prior to onset.

Germline V lookup: CDR1 SGHTA, CDR2 FQGNSA. There are 15 residues in the CDR3. V shed 1 base and J 5 bases; nucleotides not matched to a gene: 8. A lack of ophthalmopathy progression within 18 months defined stable Graves' hyperthyroidism. The authors took PBMCs from 9.5 to 10 ml fresh peripheral blood. Of note for this clonotype: The target antigen is unknown.

Regions amplified from RNA transcripts were the TCR beta CDR3 regions. The primer set for the first-round RT-PCR of the TCR CDR3 was HTBI. Each CDR3 protein is one row after TCRdb ran MiXCR on the multiplex PCR reads. The table shows fewer than 850,000 distinct CDR3 sequences, with 15% to 20% occurring only once. The chain joins TRBV7-2 to TRBJ2-7; TRBD2 agrees at 7 bases. Sequenced: blood. The sequence was collected from a man aged 50 to 60 with Graves' hyperthyroidism. The CDR3 here is CASSLGGRAIDEQYF. CDR3 DNA sequence: TGTGCCAGCAGCTTAGGGGGGAGGGCCATTGACGAGCAGTACTTC.